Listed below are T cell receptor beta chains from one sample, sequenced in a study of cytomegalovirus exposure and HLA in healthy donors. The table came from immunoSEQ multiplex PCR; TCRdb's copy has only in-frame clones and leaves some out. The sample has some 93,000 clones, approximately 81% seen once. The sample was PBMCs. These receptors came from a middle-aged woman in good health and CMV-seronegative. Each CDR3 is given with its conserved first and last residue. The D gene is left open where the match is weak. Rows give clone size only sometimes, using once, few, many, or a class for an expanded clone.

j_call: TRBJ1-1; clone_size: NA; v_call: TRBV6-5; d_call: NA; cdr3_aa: CASSRWGLSEAFF; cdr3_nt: TGTGCCAGCAGCCGGTGGGGACTTTCAGAAGCTTTCTTT
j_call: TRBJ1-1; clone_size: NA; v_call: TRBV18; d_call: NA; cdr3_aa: CASSPLGVVTEAFF; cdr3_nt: TGTGCCAGCTCACCTCTAGGGGTGGTCACTGAAGCTTTCTTT
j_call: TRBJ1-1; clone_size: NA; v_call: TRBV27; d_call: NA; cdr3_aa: CASSFPGDTEAFF; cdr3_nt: TGTGCCAGCAGTTTCCCGGGGGACACTGAAGCTTTCTTT
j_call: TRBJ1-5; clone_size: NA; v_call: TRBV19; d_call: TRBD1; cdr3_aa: CATSGTGGRSNQPQHF; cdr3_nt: TGTGCCACCTCCGGGACAGGGGGAAGGAGCAATCAGCCCCAGCATTTT
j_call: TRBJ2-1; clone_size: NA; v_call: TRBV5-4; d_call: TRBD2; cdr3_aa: CASSSSGLAVDEQFF; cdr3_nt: TGTGCCAGCAGCTCCTCGGGACTAGCCGTCGATGAGCAGTTCTTC
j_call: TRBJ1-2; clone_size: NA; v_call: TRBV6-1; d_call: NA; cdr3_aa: CASTEGVGGYTF; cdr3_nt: TGTGCCAGCACCGAAGGGGTCGGTGGCTACACCTTC
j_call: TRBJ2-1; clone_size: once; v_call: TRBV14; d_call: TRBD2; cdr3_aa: CASSRRLAGGGYNEQFF; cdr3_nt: TGTGCCAGCAGCCGGAGACTAGCGGGAGGCGGCTACAATGAGCAGTTCTTC
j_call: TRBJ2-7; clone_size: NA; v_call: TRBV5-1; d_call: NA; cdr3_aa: CASSLQNSYEQYF; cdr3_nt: TGCGCCAGCAGCTTACAAAACTCCTACGAGCAGTACTTC
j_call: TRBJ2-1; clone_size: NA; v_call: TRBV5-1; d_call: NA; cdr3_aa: CASSGAGSSYNEQFF; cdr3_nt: TGCGCCAGCAGCGGAGCGGGTAGCTCCTACAATGAGCAGTTCTTC
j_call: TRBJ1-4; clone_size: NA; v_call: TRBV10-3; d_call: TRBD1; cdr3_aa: CASKTGTNEKLFF; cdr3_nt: TGTGCCAGCAAGACAGGGACTAATGAAAAACTGTTTTTT
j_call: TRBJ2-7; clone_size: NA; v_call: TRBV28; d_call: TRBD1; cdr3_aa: CASSLGGGTGLGYEQYF; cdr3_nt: TGTGCCAGCAGTTTAGGGGGAGGGACAGGGTTAGGCTACGAGCAGTACTTC
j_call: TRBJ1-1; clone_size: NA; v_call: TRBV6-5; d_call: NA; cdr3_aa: CASRSPGKVTEAFF; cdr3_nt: TGTGCCAGCAGGTCGCCGGGGAAAGTTACTGAAGCTTTCTTT
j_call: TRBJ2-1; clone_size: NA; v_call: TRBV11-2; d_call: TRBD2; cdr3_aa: CASSFSSSGYNEQFF; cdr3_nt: TGTGCCAGCAGCTTTAGCAGTAGCGGGTACAATGAGCAGTTCTTC
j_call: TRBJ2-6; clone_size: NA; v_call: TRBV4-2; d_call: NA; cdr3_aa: CASSRIQDDEANVLTF; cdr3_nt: TGTGCCAGCAGCCGGATACAGGACGACGAGGCCAACGTCCTGACTTTC
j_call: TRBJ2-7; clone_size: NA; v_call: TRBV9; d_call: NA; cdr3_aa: CASSVGTEAYEQYF; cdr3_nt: TGTGCCAGCAGCGTAGGGACAGAGGCCTACGAGCAGTACTTC
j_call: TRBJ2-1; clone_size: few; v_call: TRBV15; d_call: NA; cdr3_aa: CATSRDLISDEQFF; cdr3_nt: TGTGCCACCAGCAGAGATCTCATCAGCGATGAGCAGTTCTTC
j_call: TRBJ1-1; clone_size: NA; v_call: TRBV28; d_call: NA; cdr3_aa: CASSLIGANTEAFF; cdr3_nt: TGTGCCAGCAGTTTAATTGGGGCCAACACTGAAGCTTTCTTT
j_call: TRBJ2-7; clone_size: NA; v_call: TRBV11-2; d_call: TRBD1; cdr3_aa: CASSSRAGTGNYEQYF; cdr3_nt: TGTGCCAGCAGCTCCCGAGCCGGGACAGGGAACTACGAGCAGTACTTC
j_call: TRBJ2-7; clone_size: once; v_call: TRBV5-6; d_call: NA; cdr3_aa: CASSFGRSYEQYF; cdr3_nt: TGTGCCAGCAGCTTCGGGAGATCCTACGAGCAGTACTTC
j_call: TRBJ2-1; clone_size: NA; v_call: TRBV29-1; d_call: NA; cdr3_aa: CSVPPAGKYNEQFF; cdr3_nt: TGCAGCGTCCCACCCGCAGGGAAGTACAATGAGCAGTTCTTC
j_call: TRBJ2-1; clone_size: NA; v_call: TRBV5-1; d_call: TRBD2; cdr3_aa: CASSSGSGVYNEQFF; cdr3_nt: TGCGCCAGCAGCTCGGGTAGCGGGGTCTACAATGAGCAGTTCTTC
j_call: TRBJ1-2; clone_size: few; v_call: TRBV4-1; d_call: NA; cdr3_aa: CASSQGFIERTRRGTF; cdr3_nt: TGCGCCAGCAGCCAAGGATTTATCGAGCGGACTCGGAGAGGAACCTTC
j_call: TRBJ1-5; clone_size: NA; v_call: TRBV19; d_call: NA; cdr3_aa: CASSIEGNQPQHF; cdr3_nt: TGTGCCAGTAGTATCGAGGGTAATCAGCCCCAGCATTTT
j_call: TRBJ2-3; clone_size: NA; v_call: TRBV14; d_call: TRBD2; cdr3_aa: CASSRMSLAGPPGDTQYF; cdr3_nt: TGTGCCAGCAGCCGAATGAGTCTAGCGGGGCCTCCAGGGGATACGCAGTATTTT
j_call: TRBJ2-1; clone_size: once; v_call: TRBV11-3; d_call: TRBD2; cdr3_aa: CASSLEGTSVKQFF; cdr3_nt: TGTGCCAGCAGCTTAGAAGGGACTAGCGTCAAGCAGTTCTTC
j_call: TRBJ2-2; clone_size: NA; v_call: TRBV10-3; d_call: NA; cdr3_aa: CAISDLGKRRVYTGELFF; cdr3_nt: TGTGCCATCAGTGACCTTGGGAAGCGGAGAGTATATACCGGGGAGCTGTTTTTT
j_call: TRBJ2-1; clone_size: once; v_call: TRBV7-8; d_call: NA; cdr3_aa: CASSPRSSPTGNEQFF; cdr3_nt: TGTGCCAGCAGCCCGAGATCGAGTCCTACTGGCAATGAGCAGTTCTTC
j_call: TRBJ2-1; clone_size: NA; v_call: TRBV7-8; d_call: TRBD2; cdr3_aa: CASSSLGLAATYNEQFF; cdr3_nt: TGTGCCAGCAGCTCCTTAGGACTAGCGGCTACCTACAATGAGCAGTTCTTC
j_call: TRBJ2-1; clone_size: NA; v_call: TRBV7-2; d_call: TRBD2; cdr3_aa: CASSLSVSGSYEQFF; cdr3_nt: TGTGCCAGCAGCTTAAGTGTTAGCGGGAGCTATGAGCAGTTCTTC
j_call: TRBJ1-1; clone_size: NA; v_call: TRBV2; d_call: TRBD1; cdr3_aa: CASSEVGQGASTEAFF; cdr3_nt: TGTGCCAGCAGTGAAGTCGGACAGGGGGCGTCCACTGAAGCTTTCTTT
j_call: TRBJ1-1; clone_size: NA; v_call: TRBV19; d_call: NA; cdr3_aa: CASSRETGTTEAFF; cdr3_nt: TGTGCCAGTAGTCGCGAAACAGGGACCACTGAAGCTTTCTTT
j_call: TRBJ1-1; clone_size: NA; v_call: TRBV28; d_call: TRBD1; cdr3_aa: CASIPMTGVEGDTEAFF; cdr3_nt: TGTGCCAGCATCCCCATGACAGGGGTGGAGGGGGACACTGAAGCTTTCTTT
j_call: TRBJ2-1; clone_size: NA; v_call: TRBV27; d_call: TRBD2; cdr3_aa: CASSPGTTINEQFF; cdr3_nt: TGTGCCAGCAGTCCTGGGACTACGATAAATGAGCAGTTCTTC
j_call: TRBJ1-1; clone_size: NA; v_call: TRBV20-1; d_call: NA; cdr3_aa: CSATNTGF; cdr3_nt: TGCAGTGCTACTAACACAGGGTTT
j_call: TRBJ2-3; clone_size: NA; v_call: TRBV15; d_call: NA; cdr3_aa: CATSRTPGAGDTQYF; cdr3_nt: TGTGCCACCAGCAGGACCCCAGGGGCCGGAGATACGCAGTATTTT
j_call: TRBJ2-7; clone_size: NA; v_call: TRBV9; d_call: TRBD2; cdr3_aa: CASSVSGGSYEQYF; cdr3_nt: TGTGCCAGCAGCGTATCCGGGGGGTCTTACGAGCAGTACTTC
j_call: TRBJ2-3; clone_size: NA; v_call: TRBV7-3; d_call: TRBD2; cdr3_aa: CASSLSGSRADTQYF; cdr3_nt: TGTGCCAGCAGCCTTAGCGGGAGTAGGGCAGATACGCAGTATTTT
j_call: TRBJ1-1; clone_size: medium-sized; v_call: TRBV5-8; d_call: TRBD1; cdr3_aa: CASSQDRVGTEAFF; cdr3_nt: TGTGCCAGCAGCCAGGACAGGGTAGGCACTGAAGCTTTCTTT
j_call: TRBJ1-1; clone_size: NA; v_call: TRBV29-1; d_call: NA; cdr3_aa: CSVRTGTEAFF; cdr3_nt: TGCAGCGTCCGCACGGGGACTGAAGCTTTCTTT
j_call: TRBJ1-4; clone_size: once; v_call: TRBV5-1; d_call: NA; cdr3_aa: CASSAELATNEKLFF; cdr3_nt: TGCGCCAGCAGCGCGGAGCTCGCAACTAATGAAAAACTGTTTTTT
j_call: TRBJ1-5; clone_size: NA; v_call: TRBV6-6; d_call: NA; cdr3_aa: CASSKNSNQPQHF; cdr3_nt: TGTGCCAGCAGCAAAAATAGCAATCAGCCCCAGCATTTT
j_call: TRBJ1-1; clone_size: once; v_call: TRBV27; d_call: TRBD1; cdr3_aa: CASSQQGASEAFF; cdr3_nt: TGTGCCAGCAGTCAACAGGGGGCATCTGAAGCTTTCTTT
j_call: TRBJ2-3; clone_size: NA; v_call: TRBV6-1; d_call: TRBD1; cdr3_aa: CASSDRVGFGTQYF; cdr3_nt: TGTGCCAGCAGCGACAGGGTCGGTTTTGGTACGCAGTATTTT
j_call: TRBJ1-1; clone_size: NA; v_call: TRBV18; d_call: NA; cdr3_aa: CASSPTESEAFF; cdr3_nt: TGTGCCAGCTCACCCACCGAGAGTGAAGCTTTCTTT